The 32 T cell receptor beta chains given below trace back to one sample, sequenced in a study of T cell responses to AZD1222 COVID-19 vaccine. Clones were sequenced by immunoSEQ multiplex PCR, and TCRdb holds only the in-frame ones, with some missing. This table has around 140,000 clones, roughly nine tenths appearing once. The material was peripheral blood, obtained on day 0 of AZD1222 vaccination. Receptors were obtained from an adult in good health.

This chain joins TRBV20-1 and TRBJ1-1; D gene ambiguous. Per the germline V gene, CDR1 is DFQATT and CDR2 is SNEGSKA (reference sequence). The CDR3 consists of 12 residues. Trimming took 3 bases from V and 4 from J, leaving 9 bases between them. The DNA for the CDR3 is TGCAGTGCTAGTAGGGCGTTCACTGAAGCTTTCTTT. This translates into CSASRAFTEAFF.

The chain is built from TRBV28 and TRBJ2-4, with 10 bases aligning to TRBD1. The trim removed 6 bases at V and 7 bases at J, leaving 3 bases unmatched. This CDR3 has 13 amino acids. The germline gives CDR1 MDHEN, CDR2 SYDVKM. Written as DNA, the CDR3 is TGTGCCAGCAGGGGACAGGGGTATAACATTCAGTACTTC. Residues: CASRGQGYNIQYF.

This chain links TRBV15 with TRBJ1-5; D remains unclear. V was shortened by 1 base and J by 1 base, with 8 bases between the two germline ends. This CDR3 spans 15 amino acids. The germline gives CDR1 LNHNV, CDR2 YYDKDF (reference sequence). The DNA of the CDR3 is TGTGCCACCAGCAGAGGGCAGATGAGCAATCAGCCCCAGCATTTT. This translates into CATSRGQMSNQPQHF.

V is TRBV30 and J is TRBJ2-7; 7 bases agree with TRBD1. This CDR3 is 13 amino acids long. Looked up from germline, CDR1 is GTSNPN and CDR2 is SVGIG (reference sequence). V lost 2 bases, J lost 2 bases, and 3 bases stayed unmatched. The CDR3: CAWSPGQTYEQYF. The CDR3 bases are TGTGCCTGGAGTCCGGGACAGACCTACGAGCAGTACTTC.

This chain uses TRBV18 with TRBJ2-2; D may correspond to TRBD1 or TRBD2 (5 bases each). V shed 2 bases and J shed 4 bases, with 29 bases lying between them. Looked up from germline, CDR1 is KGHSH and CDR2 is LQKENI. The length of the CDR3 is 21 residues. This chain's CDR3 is CASSPEDKVHEWGTLTGELFF. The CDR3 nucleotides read TGTGCCAGCTCACCAGAGGATAAGGTTCATGAGTGGGGGACCCTCACCGGGGAGCTGTTTTTT.

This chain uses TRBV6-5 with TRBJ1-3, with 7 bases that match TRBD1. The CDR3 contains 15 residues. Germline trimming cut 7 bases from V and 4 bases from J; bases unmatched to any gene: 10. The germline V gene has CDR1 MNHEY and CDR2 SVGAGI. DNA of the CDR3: TGTGCCAGCACCCTACAGGGGTTGGGCGGAAACACCATATATTTT. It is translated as CASTLQGLGGNTIYF.

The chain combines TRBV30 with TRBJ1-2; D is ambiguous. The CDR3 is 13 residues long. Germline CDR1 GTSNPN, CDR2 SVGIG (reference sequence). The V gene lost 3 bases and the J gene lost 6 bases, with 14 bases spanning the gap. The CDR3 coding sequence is TGTGCCTGGAGCGTGGAGCTCGGACATGGCTACACCTTC. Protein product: CAWSVELGHGYTF.

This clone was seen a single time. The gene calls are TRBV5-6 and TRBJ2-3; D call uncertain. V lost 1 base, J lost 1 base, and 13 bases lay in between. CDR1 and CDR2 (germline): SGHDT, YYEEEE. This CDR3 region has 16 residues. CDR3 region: CASSLTRALGTDTQYF. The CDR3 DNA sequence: TGTGCCAGCAGCTTGACTCGGGCGCTTGGCACAGATACGCAGTATTTT. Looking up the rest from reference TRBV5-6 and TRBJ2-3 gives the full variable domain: DAGVTQSPTHLIKTRGQQVTLRCSPKSGHDTVSWYQQALGQGPQFIFQYYEEEERQRGNFPDRFSGHQFPNYSSELNVNALLLGDSALYLCASSLTRALGTDTQYFGPGTRLTVL.

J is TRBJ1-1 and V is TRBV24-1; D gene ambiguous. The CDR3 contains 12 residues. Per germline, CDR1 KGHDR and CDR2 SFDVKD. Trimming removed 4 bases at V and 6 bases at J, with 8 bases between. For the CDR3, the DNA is TGTGCCACCAGTGACCCCGGATCTGAAGCTTTCTTT. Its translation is CATSDPGSEAFF.

The CDR3 DNA follows: TGTGCTAGTGGCGCCGGGACAGGGCCTAACGAGCAGTACTTC. Its translation: CASGAGTGPNEQYF. The V call is TRBV12-5, the J call TRBJ2-7; 9 bases match TRBD1. Trimming at V came to 6 bases and at J to 5 bases, leaving 8 bases not matched to a gene. Germline V gives CDR1 LGHNT, CDR2 FRNRAP. This CDR3 spans 14 amino acids.

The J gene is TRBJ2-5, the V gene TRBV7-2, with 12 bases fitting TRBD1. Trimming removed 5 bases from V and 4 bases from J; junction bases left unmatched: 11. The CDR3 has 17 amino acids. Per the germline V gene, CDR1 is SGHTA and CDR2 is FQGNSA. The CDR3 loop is CASSPRGGTGGSETQYF. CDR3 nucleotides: TGTGCCAGCAGCCCTAGAGGAGGGACAGGGGGCTCAGAGACCCAGTACTTC.

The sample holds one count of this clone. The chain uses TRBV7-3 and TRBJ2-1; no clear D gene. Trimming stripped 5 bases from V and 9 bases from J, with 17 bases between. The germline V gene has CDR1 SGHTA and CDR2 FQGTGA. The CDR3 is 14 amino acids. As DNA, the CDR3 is TGTGCCAGCAGCCCTACCTCTAGTTCCAGTGAGCAGTTCTTC. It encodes CASSPTSSSSEQFF.

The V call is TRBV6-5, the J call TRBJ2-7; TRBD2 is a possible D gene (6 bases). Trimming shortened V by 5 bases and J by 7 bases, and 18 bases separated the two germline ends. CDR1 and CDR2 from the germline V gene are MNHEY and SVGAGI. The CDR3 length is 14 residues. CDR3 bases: TGTGCCAGCAGTCCATCCGGGAGTGTCTGGGAGCAGTACTTC. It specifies CASSPSGSVWEQYF.

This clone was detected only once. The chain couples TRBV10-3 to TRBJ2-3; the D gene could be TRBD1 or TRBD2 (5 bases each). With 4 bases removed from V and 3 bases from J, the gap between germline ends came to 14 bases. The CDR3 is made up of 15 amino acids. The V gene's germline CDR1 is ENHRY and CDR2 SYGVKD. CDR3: CAISGRDGQTDTQYF. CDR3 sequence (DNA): TGTGCCATCAGTGGTAGGGACGGGCAAACAGATACGCAGTATTTT.

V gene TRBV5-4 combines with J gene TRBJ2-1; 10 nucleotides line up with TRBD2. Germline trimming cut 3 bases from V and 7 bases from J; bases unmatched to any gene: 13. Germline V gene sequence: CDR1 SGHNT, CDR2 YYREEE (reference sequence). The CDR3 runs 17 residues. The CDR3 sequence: CASSYLLAGSSWNEQFF. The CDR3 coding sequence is TGTGCCAGCAGCTATCTACTAGCGGGAAGCTCTTGGAATGAGCAGTTCTTC.

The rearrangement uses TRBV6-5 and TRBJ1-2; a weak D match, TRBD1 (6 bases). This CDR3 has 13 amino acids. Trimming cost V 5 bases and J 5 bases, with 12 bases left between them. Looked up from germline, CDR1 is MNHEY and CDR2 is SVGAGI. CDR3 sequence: CASSSRDTYGYTF. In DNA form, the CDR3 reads TGTGCCAGCAGTAGCCGGGACACGTATGGCTACACCTTC.

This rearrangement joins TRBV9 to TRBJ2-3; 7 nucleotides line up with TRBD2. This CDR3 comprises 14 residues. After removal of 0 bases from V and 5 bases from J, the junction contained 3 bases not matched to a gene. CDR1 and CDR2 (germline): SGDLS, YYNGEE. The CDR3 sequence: CASSVEVAGDTQYF. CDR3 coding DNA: TGTGCCAGCAGCGTAGAGGTAGCGGGAGATACGCAGTATTTT.

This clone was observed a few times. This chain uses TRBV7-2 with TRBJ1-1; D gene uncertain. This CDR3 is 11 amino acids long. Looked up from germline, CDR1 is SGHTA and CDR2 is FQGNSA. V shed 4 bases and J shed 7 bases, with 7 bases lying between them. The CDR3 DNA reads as TGTGCCAGCAGCTCCGACTATGAAGCTTTCTTT. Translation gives CASSSDYEAFF.

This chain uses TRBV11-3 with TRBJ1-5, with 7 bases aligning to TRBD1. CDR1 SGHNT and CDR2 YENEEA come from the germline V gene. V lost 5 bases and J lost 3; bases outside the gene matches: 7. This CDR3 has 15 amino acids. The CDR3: CASSRTGTVNQPQHF. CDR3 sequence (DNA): TGTGCCAGCAGCCGTACAGGGACAGTCAATCAGCCCCAGCATTTT.

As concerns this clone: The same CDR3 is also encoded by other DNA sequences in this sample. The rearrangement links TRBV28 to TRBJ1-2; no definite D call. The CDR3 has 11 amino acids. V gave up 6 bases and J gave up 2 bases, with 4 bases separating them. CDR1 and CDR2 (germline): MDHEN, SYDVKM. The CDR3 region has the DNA TGTGCCAGCAGCGTAAACTATGGCTACACCTTC. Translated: CASSVNYGYTF.

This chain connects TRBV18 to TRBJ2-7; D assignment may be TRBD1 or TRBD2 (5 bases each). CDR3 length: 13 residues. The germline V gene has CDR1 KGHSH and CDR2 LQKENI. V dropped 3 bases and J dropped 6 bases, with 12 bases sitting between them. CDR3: CASSPGTAGEQYF. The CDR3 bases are TGTGCCAGCTCACCCGGGACGGCGGGCGAGCAGTACTTC.

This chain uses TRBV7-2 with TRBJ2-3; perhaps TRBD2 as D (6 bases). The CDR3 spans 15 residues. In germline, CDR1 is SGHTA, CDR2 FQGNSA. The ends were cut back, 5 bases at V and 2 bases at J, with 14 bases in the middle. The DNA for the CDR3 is TGTGCCAGCAGCCTAATTAGCGGCCTCACAGATACGCAGTATTTT. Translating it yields CASSLISGLTDTQYF.

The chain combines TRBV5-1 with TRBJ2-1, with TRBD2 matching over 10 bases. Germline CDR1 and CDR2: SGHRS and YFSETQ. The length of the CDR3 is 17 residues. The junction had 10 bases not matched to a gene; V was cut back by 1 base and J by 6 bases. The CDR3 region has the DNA TGCGCCAGCAGCTTGTTGGCTAGCGGGAGTCTGTTCAATGAGCAGTTCTTC. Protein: CASSLLASGSLFNEQFF.

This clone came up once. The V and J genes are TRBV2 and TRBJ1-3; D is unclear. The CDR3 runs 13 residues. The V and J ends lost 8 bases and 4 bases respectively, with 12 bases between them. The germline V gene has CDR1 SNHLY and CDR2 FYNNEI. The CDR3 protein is CASFRGYGNTIYF. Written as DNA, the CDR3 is TGTGCCAGCTTCCGGGGATACGGAAACACCATATATTTT.

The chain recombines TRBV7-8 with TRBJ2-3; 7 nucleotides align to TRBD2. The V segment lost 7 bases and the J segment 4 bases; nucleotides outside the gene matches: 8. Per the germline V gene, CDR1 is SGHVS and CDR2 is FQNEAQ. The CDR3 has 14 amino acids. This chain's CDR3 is CASTLGGDADTQYF. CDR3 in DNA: TGTGCCAGCACCCTTGGGGGGGACGCAGATACGCAGTATTTT. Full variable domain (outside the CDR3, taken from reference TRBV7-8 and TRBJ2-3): GAGVSQSPRYKVAKRGQDVALRCDPISGHVSLFWYQQALGQGPEFLTYFQNEAQLDKSGLPSDRFFAERPEGSVSTLKIQRTQQEDSAVYLCASTLGGDADTQYFGPGTRLTVL.

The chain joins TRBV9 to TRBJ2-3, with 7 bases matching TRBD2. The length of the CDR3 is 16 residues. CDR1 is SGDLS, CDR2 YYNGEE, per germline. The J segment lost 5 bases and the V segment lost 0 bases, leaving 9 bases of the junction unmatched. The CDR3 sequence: CASSVVGGGGGDTQYF. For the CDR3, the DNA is TGTGCCAGCAGCGTAGTTGGTGGCGGGGGTGGAGATACGCAGTATTTT.

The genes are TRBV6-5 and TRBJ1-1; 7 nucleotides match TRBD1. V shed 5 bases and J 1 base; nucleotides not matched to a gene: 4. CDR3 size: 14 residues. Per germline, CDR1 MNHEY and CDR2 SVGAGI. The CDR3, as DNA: TGTGCCAGCAGTAACTACAGGGGGAACACTGAAGCTTTCTTT. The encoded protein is CASSNYRGNTEAFF.

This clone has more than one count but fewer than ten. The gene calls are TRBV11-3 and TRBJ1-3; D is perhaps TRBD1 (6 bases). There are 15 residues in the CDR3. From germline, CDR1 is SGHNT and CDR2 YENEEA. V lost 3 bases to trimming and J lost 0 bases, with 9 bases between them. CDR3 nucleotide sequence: TGTGCCAGCAGCTTGCGGACAGCCTCTGGAAACACCATATATTTT. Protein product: CASSLRTASGNTIYF.

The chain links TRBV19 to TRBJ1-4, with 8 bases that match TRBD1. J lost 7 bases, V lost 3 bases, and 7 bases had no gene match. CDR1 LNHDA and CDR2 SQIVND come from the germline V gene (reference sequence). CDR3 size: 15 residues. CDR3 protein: CASSIPGQGGEKLFF. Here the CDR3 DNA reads TGTGCCAGTAGTATCCCAGGACAGGGAGGTGAAAAACTGTTTTTT.

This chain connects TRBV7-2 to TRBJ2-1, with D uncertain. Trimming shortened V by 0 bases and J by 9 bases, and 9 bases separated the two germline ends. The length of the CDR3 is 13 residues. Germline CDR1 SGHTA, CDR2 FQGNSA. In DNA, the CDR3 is TGTGCCAGCAGCTTAGCGGGCAATAGTGAGCAGTTCTTC. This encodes CASSLAGNSEQFF.

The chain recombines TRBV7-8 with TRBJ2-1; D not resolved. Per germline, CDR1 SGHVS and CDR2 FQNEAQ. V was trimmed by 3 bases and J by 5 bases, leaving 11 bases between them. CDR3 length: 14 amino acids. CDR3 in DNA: TGTGCCAGCAGCTTCAGGCAGTTTAACAATGAGCAGTTCTTC. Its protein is CASSFRQFNNEQFF.

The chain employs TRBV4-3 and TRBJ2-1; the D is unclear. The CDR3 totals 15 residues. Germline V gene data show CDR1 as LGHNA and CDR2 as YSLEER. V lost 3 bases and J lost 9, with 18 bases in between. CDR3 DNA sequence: TGCGCCAGCAGCCAGACGACAAGTGTTTTGGTTGAGCAGTTCTTC. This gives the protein CASSQTTSVLVEQFF.